This TCR beta chain comes out of a study of STAT5B mutations in CD4+ large granular lymphocyte leukemia. Study background: Among healthy donors, a particular HLA allele went with more CDR3 'QG' motifs.

Here immunoSEQ multiplex PCR was the method, and the copy in TCRdb shows in-frame clones only, minus some. The sample consists of more than 30,000 clones, less than 80% of them appearing once. The CDR3 runs 15 residues. V was pared by 6 bases and J by 7 bases, with 22 bases between. Germline V gene data show CDR1 as MDHEN and CDR2 as SYDVKM. Comment on this clone: Its matching antigen is unknown.

Control samples were healthy donors' buffy coats. Study-level results: TRBV06-family usage was enriched in top patient clones (8/27) versus controls (2/35). No patients shared main leukemic clonotypes, though about 24% appeared at low frequency elsewhere.

The TCR was taken from a human donor in good health. The sequenced material came from CD4+ T cells from blood buffy coats. The V and J genes are TRBV28 and TRBJ2-7; D gene ambiguous. CDR3 sequence (DNA): TGTGCCAGCAGGCATATGGGGTCTACAGCAGCGGAGCAGTACTTC. This codes for CASRHMGSTAAEQYF.